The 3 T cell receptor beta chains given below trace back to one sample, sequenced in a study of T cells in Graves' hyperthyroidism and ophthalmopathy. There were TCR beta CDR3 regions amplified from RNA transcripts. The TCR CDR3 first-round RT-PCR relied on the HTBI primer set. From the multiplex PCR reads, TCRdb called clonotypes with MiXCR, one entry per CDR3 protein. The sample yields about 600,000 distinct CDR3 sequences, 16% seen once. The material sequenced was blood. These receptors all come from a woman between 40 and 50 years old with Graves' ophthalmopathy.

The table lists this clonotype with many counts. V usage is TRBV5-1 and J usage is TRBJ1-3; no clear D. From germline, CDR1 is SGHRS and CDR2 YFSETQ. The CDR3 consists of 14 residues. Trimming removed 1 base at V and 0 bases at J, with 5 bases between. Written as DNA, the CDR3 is TGCGCCAGCAGCTTGCAGAGCTCTGGAAACACCATATATTTT. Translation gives CASSLQSSGNTIYF.

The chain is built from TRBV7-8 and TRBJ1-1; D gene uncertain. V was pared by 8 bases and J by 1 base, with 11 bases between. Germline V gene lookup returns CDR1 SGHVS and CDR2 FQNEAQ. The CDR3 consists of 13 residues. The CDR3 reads CASGGFPNTEAFF. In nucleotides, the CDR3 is TGTGCCAGCGGCGGGTTTCCGAACACTGAAGCTTTCTTT. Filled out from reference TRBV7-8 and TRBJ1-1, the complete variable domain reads GAGVSQSPRYKVAKRGQDVALRCDPISGHVSLFWYQQALGQGPEFLTYFQNEAQLDKSGLPSDRFFAERPEGSVSTLKIQRTQQEDSAVYLCASGGFPNTEAFFGQGTRLTVV.

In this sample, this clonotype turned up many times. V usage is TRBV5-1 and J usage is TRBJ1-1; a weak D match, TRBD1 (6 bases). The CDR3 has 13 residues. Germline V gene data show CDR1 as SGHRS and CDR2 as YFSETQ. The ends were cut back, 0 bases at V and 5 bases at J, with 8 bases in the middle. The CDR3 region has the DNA TGCGCCAGCAGCTTGGTTCAGGGGACTGAAGCTTTCTTT. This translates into CASSLVQGTEAFF.